This is a list of T cell receptor beta chains from one sample in a study of cytomegalovirus exposure and HLA in healthy donors. Produced via immunoSEQ multiplex PCR; TCRdb's table is partial and in-frame only. The table shows roughly 200,000 clones, with about 86% occurring only once. Sequenced material: PBMCs. All receptors derive from a man between 40 and 49 years old in good health and CMV-seropositive. The CDR3 runs from the conserved cysteine through the conserved F or W. Not every row has a clone size; where given, it reads once, few, many or a size class.

clone_size	j_call	v_call	cdr3_aa
.	TRBJ1-4	TRBV27	CASSLGQGQGKLFF
.	TRBJ1-1	TRBV6-6	CASSPYGGQGDEAFF
.	TRBJ2-5	TRBV6-5	CASRNAGGETQYF
.	TRBJ2-3	TRBV4-1	CASSQITASTDTQYF
.	TRBJ1-1	TRBV19	CASSYGAGYTEAFF
.	TRBJ2-5	TRBV2	CASSEEVVGRGQETQYF
.	TRBJ1-2	TRBV9	CASSSREGSYGYTF
.	TRBJ1-2	TRBV15	CATSTDRVLSGYTF
once	TRBJ2-1	TRBV29-1	CSGGTAYNEQFF
.	TRBJ1-1	TRBV19	CATSTVNTEAFF
.	TRBJ2-1	TRBV6-1	CASSLLTAYNEQFF
.	TRBJ1-5	TRBV29-1	CSVEDSGFGNQPQHF
.	TRBJ2-2	TRBV10-2	CASSESRLAGTGELFF
medium-sized	TRBJ1-1	TRBV5-5	CASRTDLNTEAFF
.	TRBJ1-1	TRBV9	CASSVTLTGNTEAFF
.	TRBJ2-7	TRBV13	CASSLEAGETYEQYF
.	TRBJ1-5	TRBV28	CASSLADRGLQPQHF
.	TRBJ1-5	TRBV6-4	CASSSDRENQPQHF